This T cell receptor beta chain was retrieved from a study of regulatory T cells in long-lasting Graves disease. Study in general: Graves' patients, diagnosed recently, had received antithyroid drugs under 3 months.

This clonotype was seen repeatedly, ten times or more. CDR1 SGHVS and CDR2 FQNEAQ come from the germline V gene. The CDR3 totals 15 residues. Trimming pared 5 bases from V and 0 bases from J, leaving 13 bases between. Stated time point: newly diagnosed GD, antithyroid drugs for less than 3 months. Researchers made the TCR library from RNA that was extracted from PBMCs. Assembly of TCR beta libraries relied on iRepertoire HTBI primers together with Arm-PCR of CDR3 regions. Methods used by the authors: Identification yielded approximately 60 TRBV and 14 TRBJ segments across samples. TCRdb fed the multiplex PCR reads into MiXCR, producing one record per CDR3 protein. The V and J calls follow TCRdb's processing rather than the paper's. Among about 530,000 distinct CDR3 sequences, about 16% were seen once, and the ten largest hold just under 25%. The sample was also linked to a second study, of T cells in Graves' hyperthyroidism and ophthalmopathy. That study reports: HTBI primers were employed in a first-round RT-PCR of the TCR CDR3.

This chain connects TRBV7-8 to TRBJ1-1, with D unresolved. This sequence originates from a woman in her forties or fifties with Graves disease. This sample comprised peripheral blood mononuclear cells (PBMCs), obtained at new diagnosis, from a patient treated with antithyroid drugs. The DNA of the CDR3 is TGTGCCAGCAGCGAGCGACTTACAATGAACACTGAAGCTTTCTTT. This codes for CASSERLTMNTEAFF.